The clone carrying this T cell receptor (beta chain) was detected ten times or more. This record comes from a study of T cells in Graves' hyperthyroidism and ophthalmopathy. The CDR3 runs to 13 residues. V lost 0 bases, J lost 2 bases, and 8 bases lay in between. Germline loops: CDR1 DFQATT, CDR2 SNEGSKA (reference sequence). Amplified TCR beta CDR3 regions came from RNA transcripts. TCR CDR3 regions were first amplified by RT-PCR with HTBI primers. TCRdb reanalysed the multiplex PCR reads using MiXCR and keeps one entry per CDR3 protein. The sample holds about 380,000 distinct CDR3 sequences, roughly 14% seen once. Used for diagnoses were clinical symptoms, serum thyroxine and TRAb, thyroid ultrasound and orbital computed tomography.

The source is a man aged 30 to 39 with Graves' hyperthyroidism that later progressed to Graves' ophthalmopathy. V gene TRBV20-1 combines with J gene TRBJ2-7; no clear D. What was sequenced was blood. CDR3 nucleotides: TGCAGTGCTAGAGAAAAAGGGACCTACGAGCAGTACTTC. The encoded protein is CSAREKGTYEQYF.